The 25 T cell receptor beta chains presented below share a single source sample, sequenced in a study of blood T cell repertoires in COVID-19. Produced via immunoSEQ multiplex PCR; TCRdb's table is partial and in-frame only. The table includes 130,000 to 150,000 clones, under 90% detected once. Sequenced: peripheral blood. These receptor sequences come from a human donor in a cohort sampled during active COVID-19.

The chain combines TRBV7-2 with TRBJ1-4, with TRBD1 matching over 7 bases. This CDR3 comprises 17 residues. Germline V gene lookup returns CDR1 SGHTA and CDR2 FQGNSA. The V gene end was trimmed by 1 base and the J gene end by 0 bases; junction bases not matched to a gene: 5. This chain's CDR3 is CASSLGQGTATNEKLFF. CDR3 nucleotides: TGTGCCAGCAGCTTAGGCCAGGGGACAGCAACTAATGAAAAACTGTTTTTT.

Only a few counts were recorded for this clone. J is TRBJ2-5 and V is TRBV5-1; possibly TRBD1 for D (6 bases). The germline CDR1 and CDR2 sequences are SGHRS and YFSETQ. Trimming shortened V by 6 bases and J by 6 bases, and 18 bases separated the two germline ends. This CDR3 spans 14 amino acids. The CDR3 coding sequence is TGCGCCAGCACCACCGGGACAAATGAGAAGACCCAGTACTTC. Amino acids: CASTTGTNEKTQYF.

V usage is TRBV6-6 and J usage is TRBJ2-7, with a tentative D call TRBD1 (6 bases). The germline V gene has CDR1 MNHNY and CDR2 SVGAGI (reference sequence). V was trimmed by 3 bases and J by 0 bases, leaving 12 bases between them. The CDR3 spans 15 residues. This CDR3 reads CASSYSGQNSYEQYF. The CDR3 DNA reads as TGTGCCAGCAGTTATTCAGGACAGAACTCCTACGAGCAGTACTTC.

This chain connects TRBV19 to TRBJ1-5; 7 nucleotides line up with TRBD1. In germline, CDR1 is LNHDA, CDR2 SQIVND (reference sequence). The CDR3 totals 14 residues. After removal of 7 bases from V and 2 bases from J, the junction contained 5 bases not matched to a gene. CDR3 in DNA: TGTGCCAGTAACAAAGACAGGGGCAATCAGCCCCAGCATTTT. Translating gives CASNKDRGNQPQHF.

This clone showed up just once. The chain recombines TRBV9 with TRBJ2-7, with D unclear. Germline V gene sequence: CDR1 SGDLS, CDR2 YYNGEE. This CDR3 comprises 14 residues. Trimming removed 0 bases at V and 0 bases at J, with 7 bases between. DNA of the CDR3: TGTGCCAGCAGCGTAGGATACAGCTCCTACGAGCAGTACTTC. This codes for CASSVGYSSYEQYF. The full variable domain, rest sourced from reference TRBV9 and TRBJ2-7, is DSGVTQTPKHLITATGQRVTLRCSPRSGDLSVYWYQQSLDQGLQFLIQYYNGEERAKGNILERFSAQQFPDLHSELNLSSLELGDSALYFCASSVGYSSYEQYFGPGTRLTVT.

The chain combines TRBV6-2 or TRBV6-3 with TRBJ1-4; tentative D call: TRBD1 (6 bases). Looked up from germline, CDR1 is MNHEY and CDR2 is SVGEGT. The V and J ends lost 2 bases and 4 bases respectively, with 11 bases between them. The CDR3 runs 15 residues. The CDR3 region has the DNA TGTGCCAGCAGTTACCGGACAGTCGGTAATGAAAAACTGTTTTTT. Translation gives CASSYRTVGNEKLFF.

The gene calls are TRBV2 and TRBJ2-7, with D unresolved. Trimming removed 2 bases at V and 12 bases at J, with 11 bases between. The CDR3 has 11 residues. CDR1 and CDR2 from the germline V gene are SNHLY and FYNNEI. CDR3 nucleotide sequence: TGTGCCAGCAGTGAACTGAGCTCCCTGTACTTC. Its protein is CASSELSSLYF.

This chain connects TRBV5-1 to TRBJ1-1; no clear D gene. The V gene's germline CDR1 is SGHRS and CDR2 YFSETQ. The V gene lost 4 bases and the J gene lost 2 bases, with 9 bases spanning the gap. The CDR3 extends over 13 amino acids. CDR3 DNA sequence: TGCGCCAGCAGCGTTCGGGGAAACACTGAAGCTTTCTTT. It translates to CASSVRGNTEAFF.

The rearrangement joins TRBV7-2 to TRBJ1-1; D not resolved. The CDR3 consists of 14 residues. From germline, CDR1 is SGHTA and CDR2 FQGNSA. Trimming stripped 7 bases from V and 5 bases from J, with 17 bases between. The CDR3 nucleotides read TGTGCCAGCATCCTGCTCGGAGGCGGAACTGAAGCTTTCTTT. Protein sequence: CASILLGGGTEAFF.

The rearrangement links TRBV19 to TRBJ1-5; D gene ambiguous. The CDR3 consists of 15 residues. Trimming removed 7 bases from V and 2 bases from J, with 15 bases in between. CDR1 LNHDA and CDR2 SQIVND come from the germline V gene (reference sequence). The CDR3 DNA reads TGTGCCAGTACCCAACCGGCCGGAGGCAATCAGCCCCAGCATTTT. Its protein product is CASTQPAGGNQPQHF.

The rearrangement uses TRBV30 and TRBJ2-1, with D maybe TRBD1 (6 bases). With 2 bases removed from V and 4 bases from J, the gap between germline ends came to 12 bases. Germline CDR1 GTSNPN, CDR2 SVGIG (reference sequence). This CDR3 is built from 14 residues. The CDR3 bases are TGTGCCTGGAGTCGTCCGGGACAATACAATGAGCAGTTCTTC. Translation: CAWSRPGQYNEQFF.

The chain links TRBV29-1 to TRBJ1-1; D unresolved. The CDR3 sequence is 12 residues long. The germline CDR1 and CDR2 sequences are SQVTM and ANQGSEA. Trimming cost V 2 bases and J 0 bases, with 4 bases left between them. The CDR3 region is CSVESVNTEAFF. DNA of the CDR3: TGCAGCGTTGAATCCGTGAACACTGAAGCTTTCTTT.

The rearrangement links TRBV4-3 to TRBJ1-6; 7 positions match TRBD1. The J segment lost 7 bases and the V segment lost 1 base, leaving 4 bases of the junction unmatched. The CDR3 spans 15 residues. Germline CDR1 is LGHNA and CDR2 is YSLEER. CDR3 residues: CASSQVGQANSPLHF. CDR3 DNA sequence: TGCGCCAGCAGCCAAGTCGGACAGGCGAATTCACCCCTCCACTTT.

The V gene is TRBV18, the J gene TRBJ2-5; 7 bases agree with TRBD1. CDR3 size: 16 residues. Trimming cost V 3 bases and J 5 bases; bases outside gene matches: 12. The germline gives CDR1 KGHSH, CDR2 LQKENI. CDR3 in DNA: TGTGCCAGCTCACCCCGAGGGGGCAGACTCGGTGAGACCCAGTACTTC. Translated, it gives CASSPRGGRLGETQYF.

This chain connects TRBV7-3 to TRBJ1-5, with D perhaps matching TRBD1 (6 bases). V dropped 10 bases and J dropped 2 bases, with 15 bases sitting between them. This CDR3 contains 14 residues. Germline V gene data show CDR1 as SGHTA and CDR2 as FQGTGA. The CDR3 spells CATPGGRGNQPQHF. CDR3 sequence (DNA): TGTGCCACCCCGGGGGGCAGGGGCAATCAGCCCCAGCATTTT.

V usage is TRBV5-1 and J usage is TRBJ2-7, with 8 bases lining up with TRBD1. Germline lookup yields CDR1 SGHRS and CDR2 YFSETQ. The J segment lost 6 bases and the V segment lost 4 bases, leaving 3 bases of the junction unmatched. The CDR3 consists of 12 residues. CDR3 DNA sequence: TGCGCCAGCAGCACCGGACAGGGCGAGCAGTACTTC. This translates into CASSTGQGEQYF.

The chain links TRBV6-5 to TRBJ2-3; D unclear. The V end lost 8 bases, the J end lost 1 base, and 7 bases lay between the germline ends. CDR3 size: 12 residues. Germline-derived CDR1 and CDR2 are MNHEY and SVGAGI. CDR3 amino acids: CASRPGTDTQYF. Here the CDR3 DNA reads TGTGCCAGCCGTCCTGGCACAGATACGCAGTATTTT.

This clone was counted between two and nine times. The chain has TRBV5-1 and TRBJ2-7; 7 nucleotides agree with TRBD1. The CDR3 consists of 14 residues. In germline, CDR1 is SGHRS, CDR2 YFSETQ. V lost 4 bases to trimming and J lost 5 bases; unmatched junction nucleotides: 9. The CDR3 loop is CASSVDRVLHEQYF. CDR3 in DNA: TGCGCCAGCAGCGTAGACAGGGTCCTCCACGAGCAGTACTTC.

Only a few counts were recorded for this clone. This sequence joins TRBV5-1 and TRBJ2-2; tentatively, D is TRBD1 (6 bases). The CDR3 length is 17 residues. Germline V lookup: CDR1 SGHRS, CDR2 YFSETQ. Trimming stripped 4 bases from V and 4 bases from J, with 20 bases between. CDR3 sequence reads: CASSRRISQGATGELFF. In DNA form, the CDR3 reads TGCGCCAGCAGCCGAAGAATTTCACAGGGCGCCACCGGGGAGCTGTTTTTT.

This sequence joins TRBV19 and TRBJ1-1; D perhaps matches TRBD1 (5 bases). V lost 3 bases and J 1 base, leaving 6 bases between the germline ends. CDR3 length equals 13 residues. The V gene's germline CDR1 is LNHDA and CDR2 SQIVND (reference sequence). CDR3 nucleotides: TGTGCCAGTAGTATGACAGCGAACACTGAAGCTTTCTTT. This sequence encodes CASSMTANTEAFF.

The gene calls are TRBV30 and TRBJ2-3; 12 bases are a match to TRBD2. Trimming removed 3 bases from V and 4 bases from J; junction bases left unmatched: 11. CDR1 is GTSNPN and CDR2 is SVGIG in the germline V gene (reference sequence). This CDR3 has 17 residues. The CDR3 DNA sequence: TGTGCCTGGAGCCCCAGGTCGTCTAGCGGGGGGGCAGATACGCAGTATTTT. Encoded protein: CAWSPRSSSGGADTQYF. Complete variable domain (other parts from reference TRBV30 and TRBJ2-3): SQTIHQWPATLVQPVGSPLSLECTVEGTSNPNLYWYRQAAGRGLQLLFYSVGIGQISSEVPQNLSASRPQDRQFILSSKKLLLSDSGFYLCAWSPRSSSGGADTQYFGPGTRLTVL.

The chain is built from TRBV6-5 and TRBJ2-6; D perhaps matches TRBD2 (5 bases). The CDR3 is 14 amino acids. Trimming took off 7 bases at V and 2 bases at J, with 9 bases between the two ends. In germline, CDR1 is MNHEY, CDR2 SVGAGI. This CDR3 reads CASTEGTGANVLTF. As DNA, the CDR3 is TGTGCCAGCACCGAGGGAACTGGGGCCAACGTCCTGACTTTC.

This clone was detected a few times. This chain uses TRBV5-1 with TRBJ2-7; possible D gene TRBD2, 5 bases. The CDR3 is 15 amino acids. CDR1 is SGHRS, CDR2 YFSETQ, per germline. The V end lost 4 bases, the J end lost 3 bases, and 17 bases lay between the germline ends. The CDR3 DNA reads as TGCGCCAGCAGCCTAGAGGGCGAAAACTACTACGAGCAGTACTTC. It translates to CASSLEGENYYEQYF. Full variable domain (missing parts from reference TRBV5-1 and TRBJ2-7): KAGVTQTPRYLIKTRGQQVTLSCSPISGHRSVSWYQQTPGQGLQFLFEYFSETQRNKGNFPGRFSGRQFSNSRSEMNVSTLELGDSALYLCASSLEGENYYEQYFGPGTRLTVT.

V usage is TRBV9 and J usage is TRBJ2-3, with 12 positions matching TRBD2. The germline gives CDR1 SGDLS, CDR2 YYNGEE. V trimming: 0 bases; J trimming: 4 bases; junction bases outside the gene matches: 9. The CDR3 covers 18 residues. CDR3 nucleotides: TGTGCCAGCAGCGTAGAGGCTAGCGGGGGGGCCTTCCCAGATACGCAGTATTTT. Residues: CASSVEASGGAFPDTQYF.

The rearrangement uses TRBV9 and TRBJ2-1, with TRBD2 matching 8 bases. This CDR3 is built from 15 residues. V lost 6 bases and J lost 5; bases outside the gene matches: 10. In germline, CDR1 is SGDLS, CDR2 YYNGEE. The CDR3 DNA is TGTGCCAGCACCAAGGGGCGGGGGGAACACAATGAGCAGTTCTTC. Translation gives CASTKGRGEHNEQFF.